Listed here are 18 T cell receptor beta chains from one sample, sequenced in a study of blood T cell repertoires in COVID-19 (dated by TCRdb to the early 2020s). The method was the immunoSEQ multiplex PCR assay. TCRdb took this table from immuneACCESS and kept in-frame rearrangements with V and J called. Such tables lack part of the clones; where checked against another copy, unresolved V genes explain under half of the gap, and the rest is unexplained. Recorded for this sample are about 78,000 clones; more than 75% of them occurred a single time. 1.5% to 2.5% of the sample comes from the top ten. The specimen sequenced was peripheral blood. The source is a woman in her fifties or sixties with acute or convalescent COVID-19.

The J gene is TRBJ1-3, the V gene TRBV10-3; 7 nucleotides align to TRBD1. CDR1 and CDR2 (germline): ENHRY, SYGVKD. V shed 7 bases, J shed 14 bases, and the junction held 11 bases outside the gene matches. The CDR3 extends over 12 amino acids. The CDR3 sequence: CAITMGQQDLYF. DNA of the CDR3: TGTGCCATCACCATGGGACAGCAAGATTTATATTTT.

The chain carries TRBV30 and TRBJ2-2; TRBD2 aligns across 9 bases. The germline gives CDR1 GTSNPN, CDR2 SVGIG (reference sequence). Trimming removed 3 bases from V and 0 bases from J; junction bases left unmatched: 5. The CDR3 extends over 16 amino acids. The CDR3 reads CAWRWLAGSNTGELFF. The CDR3 DNA sequence: TGTGCCTGGAGGTGGCTAGCGGGATCGAACACCGGGGAGCTGTTTTTT.

In nucleotides, the CDR3 is TGCGCCAGCAGCTTGGAGGGACTAGCGGGAAGTGAGACCCAGTACTTC. It encodes CASSLEGLAGSETQYF. The chain links TRBV5-1 to TRBJ2-5; 13 bases are a match to TRBD2. J lost 5 bases, V lost 0 bases, and 4 bases had no gene match. CDR1 SGHRS and CDR2 YFSETQ come from the germline V gene. This CDR3 region has 16 residues.

This clone was detected a few times. The genes are TRBV19 and TRBJ2-7; tentatively, D is TRBD1 (5 bases). The CDR3 extends over 13 amino acids. Trimming left V 6 bases short and J 1 base short, with 10 bases between. In germline, CDR1 is LNHDA, CDR2 SQIVND (reference sequence). The CDR3 loop reads CASRIAGSYEQYF. CDR3 bases: TGTGCCAGTAGAATCGCAGGGTCCTACGAGCAGTACTTC. The full variable domain, completed using reference TRBV19 and TRBJ2-7, is DGGITQSPKYLFRKEGQNVTLSCEQNLNHDAMYWYRQDPGQGLRLIYYSQIVNDFQKGDIAEGYSVSREKKESFPLTVTSAQKNPTAFYLCASRIAGSYEQYFGPGTRLTVT.

The chain has TRBV24-1 and TRBJ2-1; the match to TRBD1 covers 7 bases. In germline, CDR1 is KGHDR, CDR2 SFDVKD. V lost 4 bases and J lost 5; bases outside the gene matches: 13. The CDR3 consists of 17 residues. The CDR3 sequence: CATSDPAAGTVNNEQFF. The CDR3 DNA sequence: TGTGCCACCAGTGACCCCGCTGCCGGGACAGTCAACAATGAGCAGTTCTTC.

J is TRBJ2-7 and V is TRBV19, with D possibly being TRBD2 (5 bases). The V end was cut by 1 base, the J end by 0 bases, with 10 bases between. In germline, CDR1 is LNHDA, CDR2 SQIVND (reference sequence). This CDR3 comprises 15 residues. DNA for the CDR3: TGTGCCAGTAGTATAGCGGGAAGAAGCTCCTACGAGCAGTACTTC. Translation: CASSIAGRSSYEQYF. The entire variable domain, with the rest obtained from reference TRBV19 and TRBJ2-7, is as follows: DGGITQSPKYLFRKEGQNVTLSCEQNLNHDAMYWYRQDPGQGLRLIYYSQIVNDFQKGDIAEGYSVSREKKESFPLTVTSAQKNPTAFYLCASSIAGRSSYEQYFGPGTRLTVT.

V is TRBV30 and J is TRBJ1-2; 7 bases match TRBD1. The junction had 7 bases not matched to a gene; V was cut back by 4 bases and J by 8 bases. Germline CDR1 reads GTSNPN; CDR2 reads SVGIG (reference sequence). The CDR3 is 12 amino acids. The CDR3 is CAWNRDREGYTF. CDR3 DNA: TGTGCCTGGAACCGGGACAGAGAAGGCTACACCTTC. Variable domain in full (rest from reference TRBV30 and TRBJ1-2): SQTIHQWPATLVQPVGSPLSLECTVEGTSNPNLYWYRQAAGRGLQLLFYSVGIGQISSEVPQNLSASRPQDRQFILSSKKLLLSDSGFYLCAWNRDREGYTFGSGTRLTVV.

This clone was detected a few times. This chain uses TRBV27 with TRBJ2-2, with 7 bases aligning to TRBD2. There are 15 residues in the CDR3. V lost 6 bases and J lost 7; bases outside the gene matches: 11. Germline V CDR1 and CDR2: MNHEY, SMNVEV (reference sequence). CDR3 DNA sequence: TGTGCCAGCAGAAACGGTGGGGGGGAAGGCGGGGAGCTGTTTTTT. The encoded protein is CASRNGGGEGGELFF.

The chain is built from TRBV10-3 and TRBJ1-6; maybe TRBD1 (6 bases). The V and J ends lost 5 bases and 7 bases respectively, with 12 bases between them. The CDR3 covers 14 residues. Germline V gives CDR1 ENHRY, CDR2 SYGVKD. CDR3 residues: CAISTQGTNSPLHF. The CDR3 region has the DNA TGTGCCATCAGTACCCAGGGGACCAATTCACCCCTCCACTTT.

This clone has a handful of counts. The chain uses TRBV28 and TRBJ2-7; the D gene is possibly TRBD2 (6 bases). Germline CDR1 and CDR2: MDHEN and SYDVKM. V was cut by 4 bases and J by 2 bases, with 12 bases left in between. The CDR3 is 14 amino acids. The CDR3 sequence is CASSSGRGTYEQYF. CDR3 sequence (DNA): TGTGCCAGCAGTTCCGGGCGCGGGACCTACGAGCAGTACTTC.

The chain joins TRBV3-1 (or the pseudogene TRBV3-2) to TRBJ2-7; D remains unclear. The CDR3 contains 13 residues. CDR1 is LGHDT, CDR2 YNNKEL, per germline (reference sequence). The V gene lost 1 base and the J gene lost 6 bases, with 10 bases spanning the gap. CDR3 amino acids: CASSQAAGGEQYF. CDR3 sequence (DNA): TGTGCCAGCAGCCAAGCGGCAGGTGGCGAGCAGTACTTC.

The chain is built from TRBV24-1 and TRBJ1-2, with no clear D. V lost 1 base and J 10 bases, leaving 12 bases between the germline ends. The CDR3 length is 13 residues. Germline V gene data show CDR1 as KGHDR and CDR2 as SFDVKD. The CDR3 DNA reads TGTGCCACCAGTGATTTATGGAGCAGAATCTACACCTTC. Protein: CATSDLWSRIYTF.

The chain has TRBV6-5 and TRBJ2-1; 8 bases map to TRBD1. CDR1 is MNHEY and CDR2 is SVGAGI in the germline V gene. The junction had 4 bases not matched to a gene; V was cut back by 5 bases and J by 1 base. The CDR3 covers 15 residues. The CDR3 spells CASSLRTGSYNEQFF. The CDR3, as DNA: TGTGCCAGCAGTCTTCGGACAGGGTCCTACAATGAGCAGTTCTTC.

This chain uses TRBV20-1 with TRBJ2-7, with D maybe TRBD1 (7 bases). The CDR3 has 13 amino acids. Germline-derived CDR1 and CDR2 are DFQATT and SNEGSKA (reference sequence). Trimming took off 3 bases at V and 6 bases at J, with 15 bases between the two ends. The CDR3 spells CSASQGGWVEQYF. In DNA form, the CDR3 reads TGCAGTGCTAGTCAGGGGGGTTGGGTCGAGCAGTACTTC.

In DNA, the CDR3 is TGCAGTGCTCATCTAGTCTACGAGCAGTACTTC. This codes for CSAHLVYEQYF. The rearrangement links TRBV20-1 to TRBJ2-7; D is uncertain. This CDR3 comprises 11 residues. Germline V gives CDR1 DFQATT, CDR2 SNEGSKA (reference sequence). V dropped 5 bases and J dropped 3 bases, with 8 bases sitting between them.

The chain uses TRBV5-1 and TRBJ2-2; TRBD1 matches 7 bases. Germline CDR1 reads SGHRS; CDR2 reads YFSETQ. This CDR3 has 16 amino acids. V lost 0 bases and J lost 6; bases outside the gene matches: 8. Here the CDR3 reads CASSLGSEGAAGELFF. CDR3 bases: TGCGCCAGCAGCTTGGGCAGTGAGGGGGCGGCCGGGGAGCTGTTTTTT.

The V call is TRBV7-2, the J call TRBJ2-7; D gene ambiguous. The V end lost 5 bases, the J end lost 0 bases, and 14 bases lay between the germline ends. The CDR3 is 15 residues long. CDR1 and CDR2 (germline): SGHTA, FQGNSA. CDR3 coding DNA: TGTGCCAGCAGCGCCGGCGGCGGAATCTCCTACGAGCAGTACTTC. It encodes CASSAGGGISYEQYF.

This clone came up a few times. The genes are TRBV19 and TRBJ1-5; D is possibly TRBD1 (5 bases). The V gene's germline CDR1 is LNHDA and CDR2 SQIVND (reference sequence). This CDR3 has 15 residues. The V end was cut by 7 bases, the J end by 0 bases, with 13 bases between. The CDR3 DNA sequence: TGTGCCAGTATCACCGCCGACAGTAGCAATCAGCCCCAGCATTTT. This gives the protein CASITADSSNQPQHF.